This T cell receptor beta chain was recorded in a study of cytomegalovirus exposure and HLA in healthy donors. The study's findings and limits: In a later analysis, TCR beta V- and J-gene trimming was associated with a missense DCLRE1C variant. In a later analysis, HLA-associated beta chains showed higher expansion and lower generation probabilities than comparable chains. Some public TCRs appeared in many individuals, while most sequences were rare. The study put 150 or so TCR beta chains on its list as cytomegalovirus-associated.

The junction had 10 bases not matched to a gene; V was cut back by 4 bases and J by 1 base. This CDR3 comprises 18 residues. Germline values: CDR1 MDHEN, CDR2 SYDVKM. In this sample, this clone turned up a few times. Its antigen is unknown. PCR amplification relied on 60 Vbeta primers (plus 13 Jbeta primers). Here immunoSEQ multiplex PCR was the method, and the copy in TCRdb shows in-frame clones only, minus some. The sample carries about 120,000 clones, nearly 65% recorded once. The TCR comes from a man aged 35 to 55 in good health and CMV-seropositive. Source material: PBMCs. This chain connects TRBV28 to TRBJ2-5; 12 nucleotides match TRBD2. The CDR3 protein is CASSYDPSGGGLQETQYF. CDR3 DNA: TGTGCCAGCAGTTATGACCCTAGCGGGGGGGGACTCCAAGAGACCCAGTACTTC.